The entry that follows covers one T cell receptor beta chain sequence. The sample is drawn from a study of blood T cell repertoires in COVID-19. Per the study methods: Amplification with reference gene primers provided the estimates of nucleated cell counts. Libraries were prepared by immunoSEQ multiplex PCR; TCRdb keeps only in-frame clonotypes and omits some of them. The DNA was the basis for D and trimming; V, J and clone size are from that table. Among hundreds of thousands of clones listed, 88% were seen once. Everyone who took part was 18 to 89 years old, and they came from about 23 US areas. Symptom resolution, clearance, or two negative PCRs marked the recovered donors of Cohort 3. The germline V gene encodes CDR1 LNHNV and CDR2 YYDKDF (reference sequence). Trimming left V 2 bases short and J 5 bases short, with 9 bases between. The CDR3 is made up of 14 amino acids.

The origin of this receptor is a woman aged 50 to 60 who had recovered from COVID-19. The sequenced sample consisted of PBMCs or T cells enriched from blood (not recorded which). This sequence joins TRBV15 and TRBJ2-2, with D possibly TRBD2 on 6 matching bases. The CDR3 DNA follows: TGTGCCACCAGCAGAATGGGGGGTACCGGGGAGCTGTTTTTT. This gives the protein CATSRMGGTGELFF.